This T cell receptor (beta chain) was captured by sequencing in a study of cytomegalovirus exposure and HLA in healthy donors. Germline V gives CDR1 SGHNT, CDR2 YYREEE (reference sequence). Trimming cost V 3 bases and J 8 bases; bases outside gene matches: 11. This CDR3 contains 15 residues. General study points: Later on, a genetic analysis was performed. It linked a missense variant in DCLRE1C with V- and J-gene trimming of TCR beta.

Every donor was a healthy person donating bone marrow. PCR amplification relied on 60 Vbeta primers (plus 13 Jbeta primers). The repertoire was sequenced with immunoSEQ multiplex PCR; TCRdb's copy has only in-frame clones and lacks some. The sample consists of about 130,000 clones, around 74% of them appearing once. In this sample, this clone turned up a few times. Its matching antigen is unknown. The receptor's source is a man between 18 and 35 years old in good health and CMV-seropositive. The chain joins TRBV5-4 to TRBJ1-2, with TRBD1 matching 9 bases. Source material: PBMCs. The CDR3 DNA is TGTGCCAGCAGCTCCCTGGACAGGGGAGACCTCGGCTACACCTTC. Translating it yields CASSSLDRGDLGYTF.